These T cell receptor beta chains were read from a single sample in a study of OX40 agonist ivuxolimab in advanced cancers. TCRdb's copy holds only in-frame clones and misses some; the assay was immunoSEQ multiplex PCR. The sample carries 35,000 to 45,000 clones, 70% to 85% recorded once. This specimen was CD4+ or CD8+ T cells sorted from blood, taken in a trial of the OX40 agonist ivuxolimab. Every receptor here comes from an adult with an advanced solid tumor such as melanoma, head and neck, liver or kidney cancer. Both conserved end residues are part of each CDR3. The D gene is left open where the match is weak. A row's size may be missing; if present it is once, few, many or a size class.

CDR3 protein | CDR3 DNA | D gene | clone size | V gene | CDR3 length | J gene
CASSYSGRALETQYF | TGTGCCAGCAGTTACTCGGGCAGGGCTCTAGAGACCCAGTACTTC | NA | NA | TRBV6-6 | 15 | TRBJ2-5
CASSSNRGEAEAFF | TGTGCCAGCAGCTCAAACAGGGGTGAGGCTGAAGCTTTCTTT | TRBD1 | NA | TRBV11-2 | 14 | TRBJ1-1
CASSQAGREGQETQYF | TGCGCCAGCAGCCAAGCGGGACGGGAGGGGCAAGAGACCCAGTACTTC | TRBD2 | NA | TRBV4-1 | 16 | TRBJ2-5
CASSPTEPYEQYF | TGCGCCAGCAGCCCCACAGAACCCTACGAGCAGTACTTC | NA | NA | TRBV4-1 | 13 | TRBJ2-7
CASSQVVSVNYEQYF | TGTGCCAGCAGCCAAGTAGTCAGCGTGAACTACGAGCAGTACTTC | NA | once | TRBV4-2 | 15 | TRBJ2-7
CASSFYLVWYEQYF | TGTGCCAGCAGCTTCTATCTAGTATGGTACGAGCAGTACTTC | NA | few | TRBV5-6 | 14 | TRBJ2-7
CATSRDTGMDYGYTF | TGTGCCACCAGCAGAGATACAGGGATGGACTATGGCTACACCTTC | NA | NA | TRBV15 | 15 | TRBJ1-2
CASSLEWTNSGYTF | TGTGCCAGCAGCTTAGAGTGGACGAACTCCGGCTACACCTTC | NA | NA | TRBV7-8 | 14 | TRBJ1-2
CAWSWGRTYGYTF | TGTGCCTGGAGTTGGGGACGGACATATGGCTACACCTTC | NA | NA | TRBV30 | 13 | TRBJ1-2
CASSLEGYSNQPQHF | TGTGCCAGCAGCTTGGAGGGATATAGCAATCAGCCCCAGCATTTT | NA | NA | TRBV5-6 | 15 | TRBJ1-5
CASSPTSGANYEQYF | TGTGCCAGCAGCCCGACTAGCGGGGCGAACTACGAGCAGTACTTC | TRBD2 | NA | TRBV7-8 | 15 | TRBJ2-7
CASSVPSGSLDEQFF | TGTGCCAGCAGCGTACCTAGCGGGAGTTTGGATGAGCAGTTCTTC | TRBD2 | NA | TRBV9 | 15 | TRBJ2-1
CASSPLRDSPYEQYF | TGTGCCAGCAGTCCTCTCCGGGACAGTCCCTACGAGCAGTACTTC | TRBD1 | NA | TRBV11-3 | 15 | TRBJ2-7
CASSSSGGEENEQFF | TGTGCCAGCAGTTCGTCGGGGGGAGAGGAGAATGAGCAGTTCTTC | TRBD2 | NA | TRBV27 | 15 | TRBJ2-1
CSARTYDAYEQYF | TGCAGCGCAAGGACGTACGACGCCTACGAGCAGTACTTC | NA | NA | TRBV29-1 | 13 | TRBJ2-7
CASSYYLREGPQQYF | TGTGCCAGCAGTTATTACTTGCGGGAGGGCCCTCAGCAGTACTTC | TRBD2 | NA | TRBV6-6 | 15 | TRBJ2-7
CASSLVSVLGELFF | TGTGCCAGCAGCTTAGTCTCGGTACTCGGGGAGCTGTTTTTT | NA | NA | TRBV11-3 | 14 | TRBJ2-2
CASSFQVNYGYTF | TGTGCCAGCAGTTTTCAGGTTAACTATGGCTACACCTTC | NA | few | TRBV28 | 13 | TRBJ1-2
CASSSPSAYTGELFF | TGTGCCAGCAGTTCCCCCTCGGCCTACACCGGGGAGCTGTTTTTT | NA | NA | TRBV28 | 15 | TRBJ2-2
CASSNLQGAWEEQYF | TGTGCCAGTAGCAACCTACAGGGGGCTTGGGAGGAGCAGTACTTC | TRBD1 | NA | TRBV19 | 15 | TRBJ2-7
CASGLAGTLYQETQYF | TGTGCCAGCGGACTAGCGGGGACCCTGTACCAAGAGACCCAGTACTTC | TRBD2 | NA | TRBV27 | 16 | TRBJ2-5
CASSGTEGEQYF | TGTGCCAGCAGCGGTACTGAAGGGGAGCAGTACTTC | NA | NA | TRBV5-4 | 12 | TRBJ2-7
CASTITPGTGINEQFF | TGTGCCAGCACCATCACCCCCGGGACAGGGATCAATGAGCAGTTCTTC | TRBD1 | NA | TRBV27 | 16 | TRBJ2-1
CASSKGREQYF | TGTGCCAGCAGCAAGGGGCGGGAGCAGTACTTC | NA | NA | TRBV25-1 | 11 | TRBJ2-7
CASSSAGGPPTDTQYF | TGTGCCAGCAGTTCCGCGGGGGGGCCCCCCACAGATACGCAGTATTTT | TRBD2 | NA | TRBV6-6 | 16 | TRBJ2-3
CASSDHDRAIYEQYF | TGTGCCAGCAGTGACCACGACAGGGCGATCTACGAGCAGTACTTC | TRBD1 | NA | TRBV2 | 15 | TRBJ2-7
CASSLRGQGKIEQYF | TGTGCCAGCAGCTTAAGGGGACAGGGTAAAATCGAGCAGTACTTC | TRBD1 | NA | TRBV13 | 15 | TRBJ2-7
CASSLGGTGDDGELFF | TGCGCCAGCAGCCTAGGGGGGACAGGAGACGACGGGGAGCTGTTTTTT | TRBD1 | NA | TRBV5-1 | 16 | TRBJ2-2
CASSEGDRGVGYEQYF | TGTGCCAGCAGTGAGGGAGACAGGGGGGTTGGGTACGAGCAGTACTTC | TRBD1 | NA | TRBV25-1 | 16 | TRBJ2-7
CASSPLREDNEQFF | TGTGCCAGCAGTCCGTTGCGGGAGGACAATGAGCAGTTCTTC | TRBD2 | NA | TRBV28 | 14 | TRBJ2-1
CASNSGQAPTDTQYF | TGTGCCAGCAATAGCGGACAGGCCCCCACAGATACGCAGTATTTT | NA | NA | TRBV28 | 15 | TRBJ2-3
CASSEWEGGADTQYF | TGTGCCAGCAGTGAATGGGAAGGGGGCGCAGATACGCAGTATTTT | TRBD1 | once | TRBV25-1 | 15 | TRBJ2-3
CASSHPTVTYEQYF | TGTGCCAGCAGCCACCCGACAGTTACCTACGAGCAGTACTTC | NA | NA | TRBV5-6 | 14 | TRBJ2-7
CASSIEGAGELFF | TGTGCCAGTAGTATCGAAGGAGCCGGGGAGCTGTTTTTT | NA | NA | TRBV19 | 13 | TRBJ2-2
CASSSFPGELFF | TGTGCCAGCAGCTCTTTTCCCGGGGAGCTGTTTTTT | NA | NA | TRBV11-2 | 12 | TRBJ2-2
CASSIGTSGAYEQYF | TGTGCCAGCAGCATTGGGACTAGCGGCGCCTACGAGCAGTACTTC | TRBD2 | NA | TRBV11-1 | 15 | TRBJ2-7
CASSLMENTEAFF | TGTGCCAGCAGCTTGATGGAGAACACTGAAGCTTTCTTT | NA | NA | TRBV11-3 | 13 | TRBJ1-1
CASARQPSTDTQYF | TGTGCCAGCGCCCGTCAACCGAGCACAGATACGCAGTATTTT | NA | NA | TRBV28 | 14 | TRBJ2-3
CASSPRLGLAHSYEQYF | TGTGCCAGCAGCCCCCGCCTCGGACTAGCACATTCCTACGAGCAGTACTTC | TRBD2 | NA | TRBV7-2 | 17 | TRBJ2-7
CATSRVPGAYNEQFF | TGTGCCACCAGCAGAGTTCCGGGGGCCTACAATGAGCAGTTCTTC | NA | few | TRBV15 | 15 | TRBJ2-1
CASSLRRGRNTEAFF | TGTGCCAGCAGCTTAAGACGGGGCCGGAACACTGAAGCTTTCTTT | NA | NA | TRBV11-3 | 15 | TRBJ1-1
CASIRQGVGSGELFF | TGTGCCAGTATTCGACAGGGGGTTGGTTCCGGGGAGCTGTTTTTT | TRBD1 | few | TRBV19 | 15 | TRBJ2-2
CASTQFGQGALYEQYF | TGCGCCAGCACCCAATTCGGACAGGGGGCCCTCTACGAGCAGTACTTC | TRBD1 | NA | TRBV5-1 | 16 | TRBJ2-7
CASSMGGNQPQHF | TGCGCCAGCAGCATGGGGGGAAATCAGCCCCAGCATTTT | NA | NA | TRBV4-1 | 13 | TRBJ1-5